Below, 11 T cell receptor beta chains from the same sample are listed, as sequenced in a study of T cell responses to AZD1222 COVID-19 vaccine. The protocol was immunoSEQ multiplex PCR, while the TCRdb copy is restricted to in-frame clones and leaves out a portion. The sample lists about 120,000 clones, approximately 86% seen once, with 15% to 20% in the top ten. Sequenced here: peripheral blood, sampled 28 days after the second AZD1222 dose. The receptors were gathered from an adult who received the AZD1222 COVID-19 vaccine.

The chain carries TRBV2 and TRBJ1-2, with no clear D. Germline CDR1 SNHLY, CDR2 FYNNEI. Trimming shortened V by 5 bases and J by 2 bases, and 12 bases separated the two germline ends. The CDR3 loop spans 14 amino acids. CDR3 sequence: CASSLRTENYGYTF. CDR3 DNA sequence: TGTGCCAGCAGTCTTCGGACCGAGAACTATGGCTACACCTTC.

This chain connects TRBV28 to TRBJ1-3; D ambiguous. The germline gives CDR1 MDHEN, CDR2 SYDVKM. The ends were cut back, 10 bases at V and 0 bases at J, with 10 bases in the middle. CDR3 size: 13 residues. The CDR3 DNA reads TGTGCCATCGGTCCCCCCTCTGGAAACACCATATATTTT. Its protein is CAIGPPSGNTIYF.

The sample holds one count of this clone. The rearrangement uses TRBV19 and TRBJ2-1; TRBD1 aligns across 8 bases. J lost 10 bases, V lost 1 base, and 9 bases had no gene match. The CDR3 spans 15 residues. Germline-derived CDR1 and CDR2 are LNHDA and SQIVND (reference sequence). Here the CDR3 DNA reads TGTGCCAGTAGTATAGGATGGCAGGGGGCGCAAGAGCAGTTCTTC. Residues: CASSIGWQGAQEQFF.

The rearrangement links TRBV6-5 to TRBJ2-2; 8 nucleotides line up with TRBD2. Trimming took 7 bases from V and 8 from J; bases not matched to a gene: 12. Germline V gene lookup returns CDR1 MNHEY and CDR2 SVGAGI. CDR3 size: 15 residues. The CDR3 bases are TGTGCCAGCACCAGAAGCAGCGGGAGAGGGGGGGAGCTGTTTTTT. Its protein is CASTRSSGRGGELFF.

This sequence joins TRBV15 and TRBJ1-1, with 7 bases lining up with TRBD1. The germline CDR1 and CDR2 sequences are LNHNV and YYDKDF (reference sequence). Trimming cost V 8 bases and J 1 base; bases outside gene matches: 4. The CDR3 has 13 residues. CDR3 region: CATARTGNTEAFF. DNA of the CDR3: TGTGCCACCGCCCGGACAGGGAACACTGAAGCTTTCTTT.

The chain is built from TRBV14 and TRBJ1-2, with D possibly TRBD1 on 5 matching bases. The CDR3 spans 11 residues. Germline V gene lookup returns CDR1 SGHDN and CDR2 FVKESK. V gave up 4 bases and J gave up 13 bases, with 13 bases separating them. In DNA, the CDR3 is TGTGCCAGCAGCCGGGCGGGGGTAGGCACCTTC. It codes for CASSRAGVGTF. Drawing the rest from reference TRBV14 and TRBJ1-2, the complete variable domain is EAGVTQFPSHSVIEKGQTVTLRCDPISGHDNLYWYRRVMGKEIKFLLHFVKESKQDESGMPNNRFLAERTGGTYSTLKVQPAELEDSGVYFCASSRAGVGTFGSGTRLTVV.

The rearrangement joins TRBV6-5 to TRBJ1-3, with D perhaps TRBD1 (5 bases). Germline CDR1 is MNHEY and CDR2 is SVGAGI. This CDR3 contains 14 residues. Trimming pared 6 bases from V and 2 bases from J, leaving 11 bases between. The CDR3 region is CASREQGAGNTIYF. DNA of the CDR3: TGTGCCAGCAGAGAGCAGGGTGCTGGAAACACCATATATTTT.

The chain is built from TRBV5-5 and TRBJ2-7; 7 bases align to TRBD1. CDR1 is SGHKS and CDR2 is YYEKEE in the germline V gene (reference sequence). CDR3 length: 15 amino acids. The V gene end was trimmed by 4 bases and the J gene end by 2 bases; junction bases not matched to a gene: 9. Here the CDR3 DNA reads TGTGCCAGCAGCCTACAGGGGCTAATACCCTACGAGCAGTACTTC. This encodes CASSLQGLIPYEQYF.

The rearrangement joins TRBV6-1 to TRBJ1-1; unclear D gene. CDR3 length: 14 amino acids. V was shortened by 2 bases and J by 3 bases, with 10 bases between the two germline ends. The V gene's germline CDR1 is MNHNS and CDR2 SASEGT. The CDR3 spells CASSESGGDTEAFF. The CDR3 DNA reads TGTGCCAGCAGTGAATCGGGTGGCGACACTGAAGCTTTCTTT.

The J gene is TRBJ2-1, the V gene TRBV5-8; TRBD1 or TRBD2 may be the D gene (5 bases each). The CDR3 runs 15 residues. Germline values: CDR1 SGHTS, CDR2 YDEGEE. V shed 5 bases and J shed 4 bases, with 16 bases lying between them. In nucleotides, the CDR3 is TGTGCCAGCAGTAAAACGGGACGGATATACAATGAGCAGTTCTTC. As protein: CASSKTGRIYNEQFF.

The gene calls are TRBV15 and TRBJ2-7; 7 bases agree with TRBD1. Germline CDR1 is LNHNV and CDR2 is YYDKDF (reference sequence). This CDR3 has 16 amino acids. The V gene end was trimmed by 0 bases and the J gene end by 2 bases; junction bases not matched to a gene: 7. The CDR3 loop reads CATSREGQALTYEQYF. CDR3 coding DNA: TGTGCCACCAGCAGAGAAGGACAGGCTTTAACCTACGAGCAGTACTTC.